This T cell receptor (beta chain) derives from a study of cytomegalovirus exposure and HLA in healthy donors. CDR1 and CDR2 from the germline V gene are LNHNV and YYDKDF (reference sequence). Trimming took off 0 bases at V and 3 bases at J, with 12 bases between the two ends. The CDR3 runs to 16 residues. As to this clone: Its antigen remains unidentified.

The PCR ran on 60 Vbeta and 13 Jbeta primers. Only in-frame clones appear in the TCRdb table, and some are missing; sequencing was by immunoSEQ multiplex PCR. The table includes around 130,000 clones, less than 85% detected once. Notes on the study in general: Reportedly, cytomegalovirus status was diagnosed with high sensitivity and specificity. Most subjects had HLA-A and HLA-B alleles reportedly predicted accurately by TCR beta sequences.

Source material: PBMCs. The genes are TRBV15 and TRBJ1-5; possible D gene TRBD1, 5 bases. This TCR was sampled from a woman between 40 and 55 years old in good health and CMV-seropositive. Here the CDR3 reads CATSRDRDSYNQPQHF. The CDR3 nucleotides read TGTGCCACCAGCAGAGATCGCGACAGCTACAATCAGCCCCAGCATTTT.